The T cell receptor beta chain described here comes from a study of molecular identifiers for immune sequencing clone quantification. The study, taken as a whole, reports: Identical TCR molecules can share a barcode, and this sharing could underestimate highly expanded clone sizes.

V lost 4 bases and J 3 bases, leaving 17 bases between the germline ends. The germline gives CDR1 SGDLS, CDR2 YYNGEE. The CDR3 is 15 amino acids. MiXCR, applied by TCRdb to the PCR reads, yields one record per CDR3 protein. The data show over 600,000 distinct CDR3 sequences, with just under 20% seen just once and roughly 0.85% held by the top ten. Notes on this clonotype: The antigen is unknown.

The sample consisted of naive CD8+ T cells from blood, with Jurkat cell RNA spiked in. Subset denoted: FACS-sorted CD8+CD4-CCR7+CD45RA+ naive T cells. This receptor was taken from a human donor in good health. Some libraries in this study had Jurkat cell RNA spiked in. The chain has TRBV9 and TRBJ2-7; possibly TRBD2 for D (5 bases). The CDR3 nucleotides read TGTGCCAGCAGCCCAAGGTTCACCGGGAACTACGAGCAGTACTTC. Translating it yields CASSPRFTGNYEQYF.